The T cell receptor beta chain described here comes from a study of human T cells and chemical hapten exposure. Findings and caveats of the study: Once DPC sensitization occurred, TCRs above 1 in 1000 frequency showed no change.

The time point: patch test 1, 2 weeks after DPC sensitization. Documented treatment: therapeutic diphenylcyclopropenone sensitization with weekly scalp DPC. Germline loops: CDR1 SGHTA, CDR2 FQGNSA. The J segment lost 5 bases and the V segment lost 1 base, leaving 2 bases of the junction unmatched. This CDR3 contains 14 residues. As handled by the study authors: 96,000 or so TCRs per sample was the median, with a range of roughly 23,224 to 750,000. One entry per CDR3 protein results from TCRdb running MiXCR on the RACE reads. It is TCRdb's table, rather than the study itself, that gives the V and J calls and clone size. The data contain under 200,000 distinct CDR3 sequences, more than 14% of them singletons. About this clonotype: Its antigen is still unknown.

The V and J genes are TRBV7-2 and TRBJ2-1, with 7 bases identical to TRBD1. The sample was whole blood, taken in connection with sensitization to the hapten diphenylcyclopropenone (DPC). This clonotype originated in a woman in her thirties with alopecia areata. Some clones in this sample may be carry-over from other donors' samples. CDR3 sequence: CASSLDRGNNEQFF. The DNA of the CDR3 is TGTGCCAGCAGCTTAGACAGGGGTAACAATGAGCAGTTCTTC.